The 11 T cell receptor beta chains reported below all come from one sample, sequenced in a study of blood T cell repertoires in COVID-19. Clones were sequenced by immunoSEQ multiplex PCR, and TCRdb holds only the in-frame ones, with some missing. The sample records 150,000 or so clones, roughly four fifths being singletons. The sequencing input was PBMCs or T cells enriched from blood (not recorded which). The source is a man aged 45-60 years who had recovered from COVID-19.

The chain combines TRBV7-3 with TRBJ1-1; 7 bases fit TRBD1. V gave up 4 bases and J gave up 1 base; unmatched junction bases: 6. This CDR3 has 15 amino acids. CDR1 SGHTA and CDR2 FQGTGA come from the germline V gene. In DNA form, the CDR3 reads TGTGCCAGCAGCTCAGGAGGGGGCAGGAACACTGAAGCTTTCTTT. It codes for CASSSGGGRNTEAFF.

V usage is TRBV10-3 and J usage is TRBJ1-4; 11 nucleotides match TRBD1. V gave up 3 bases and J gave up 12 bases; unmatched junction bases: 3. The germline gives CDR1 ENHRY, CDR2 SYGVKD. The CDR3 length is 13 residues. CDR3 sequence (DNA): TGTGCCATCAGTGACGGGACAGGGGGTGAACTGTTTTTT. This sequence encodes CAISDGTGGELFF.

Here the CDR3 DNA reads TGTGCCAGCAGTGAACAGGGAACCGGGGAGCTGTTTTTT. It codes for CASSEQGTGELFF. The rearrangement uses TRBV6-1 and TRBJ2-2, with D possibly matching TRBD1 (5 bases). Germline CDR1 and CDR2: MNHNS and SASEGT. V was cut by 2 bases and J by 5 bases, with 6 bases left in between. This CDR3 has 13 amino acids.

CDR3 DNA sequence: TGCGCCAGCAGCTCGTTGGGCCCGAAGAACGGCTACACCTTC. This translates into CASSSLGPKNGYTF. The chain carries TRBV5-1 and TRBJ1-2; unclear D gene. The ends were cut back, 3 bases at V and 8 bases at J, with 17 bases in the middle. Germline V gives CDR1 SGHRS, CDR2 YFSETQ. The CDR3 runs to 14 residues.

The V and J genes are TRBV18 and TRBJ2-5, with D possibly matching TRBD2 (5 bases). Trimming took off 1 base at V and 2 bases at J, with 11 bases between the two ends. There are 15 residues in the CDR3. CDR1 is KGHSH and CDR2 is LQKENI in the germline V gene. The chain's CDR3 is CASSPLGLLQETQYF. CDR3 coding DNA: TGTGCCAGCTCACCACTAGGACTGCTTCAAGAGACCCAGTACTTC.

The rearrangement joins TRBV30 to TRBJ1-1; no clear D gene. This CDR3 is built from 10 residues. V gave up 4 bases and J gave up 12 bases, with 12 bases separating them. CDR1 GTSNPN and CDR2 SVGIG come from the germline V gene (reference sequence). CDR3 sequence: CAWMGRATFF. As DNA, the CDR3 is TGTGCCTGGATGGGCCGAGCTACTTTCTTT.

The rearrangement uses TRBV5-1 and TRBJ2-7; 14 nucleotides align to TRBD2. Germline V gene lookup returns CDR1 SGHRS and CDR2 YFSETQ. The ends lost 7 bases at V and 0 bases at J; junction bases unmatched: 6. The CDR3 runs to 16 residues. CDR3 in amino acids: CASRGLAGADSYEQYF. The CDR3 DNA is TGCGCCAGCCGGGGACTAGCGGGGGCGGACTCCTACGAGCAGTACTTC. The whole variable domain, filled in from reference TRBV5-1 and TRBJ2-7, reads KAGVTQTPRYLIKTRGQQVTLSCSPISGHRSVSWYQQTPGQGLQFLFEYFSETQRNKGNFPGRFSGRQFSNSRSEMNVSTLELGDSALYLCASRGLAGADSYEQYFGPGTRLTVT.

This clone has a single count. The V gene is TRBV28, the J gene TRBJ2-7; 7 bases are shared with TRBD1. Germline CDR1 reads MDHEN; CDR2 reads SYDVKM. V was clipped by 4 bases and J by 3 bases; unmatched bases: 3. The CDR3 sequence is 13 residues long. CDR3 nucleotide sequence: TGTGCCAGCAGTTCGGCAGGGGGCTACGAGCAGTACTTC. This codes for CASSSAGGYEQYF.

This clone has just one count. This chain links TRBV2 with TRBJ2-5; 8 positions match TRBD2. The J segment lost 5 bases and the V segment lost 0 bases, leaving 5 bases of the junction unmatched. Germline CDR1 reads SNHLY; CDR2 reads FYNNEI. CDR3 length equals 15 residues. The CDR3 reads CASSEATSDGETQYF. For the CDR3, the DNA is TGTGCCAGCAGTGAAGCGACTAGCGACGGCGAGACCCAGTACTTC.

The chain couples TRBV4-3 to TRBJ1-2, with TRBD1 as a possible D gene (5 bases). V was shortened by 2 bases and J by 5 bases, with 15 bases between the two germline ends. CDR1 LGHNA and CDR2 YSLEER come from the germline V gene. This CDR3 has 15 residues. The CDR3 region has the DNA TGCGCCAGCAGCCAATACTCGCGGGACTCTTATGGCTACACCTTC. Protein product: CASSQYSRDSYGYTF.

This clone appeared a single time. The rearrangement joins TRBV25-1 to TRBJ1-2, with 7 bases lining up with TRBD1. This CDR3 spans 16 amino acids. After removal of 4 bases from V and 2 bases from J, the junction contained 10 bases not matched to a gene. Germline V gene data show CDR1 as MGHDK and CDR2 as SYGVNS. The CDR3 nucleotides are TGTGCCAGCAGTGGTTTGACAGGGCCCTCCAACTATGGCTACACCTTC. It is translated as CASSGLTGPSNYGYTF.